This TCR beta chain appears in the sequencing data of a study of blood T cell repertoires in COVID-19. Generated by immunoSEQ multiplex PCR, the TCRdb table keeps only in-frame clones and is missing some. This table holds approximately 150,000 clones, 82% found once. This CDR3 comprises 15 residues. The V gene's germline CDR1 is SGHAT and CDR2 FQNNGV. V lost 4 bases and J lost 9, with 16 bases in between. The sequence was obtained from a woman in her 70s with acute or convalescent COVID-19. The rearrangement joins TRBV11-2 to TRBJ1-6; a weak D match, TRBD1 (6 bases). Sequencing was performed on peripheral blood. The CDR3 reads CASSSDWGGGSPLHF. The DNA for the CDR3 is TGTGCCAGCAGCTCCGACTGGGGAGGGGGTTCACCCCTCCACTTT. Together with reference TRBV11-2 and TRBJ1-6, the CDR3 gives the full variable domain: EAGVAQSPRYKIIEKRQSVAFWCNPISGHATLYWYQQILGQGPKLLIQFQNNGVVDDSQLPKDRFSAERLKGVDSTLKIQPAKLEDSAVYLCASSSDWGGGSPLHFGNGTRLTVT.